This T cell receptor (beta chain) originates from a study of CD8 T cells in Susac syndrome. With random hexamers, 0.5 to 1 ug RNA was reverse transcribed. The method of amplification for TCR beta CDR3 was immunoSEQ multiplex PCR, covering 54 Vbeta and 13 Jbeta. MiXCR was run by TCRdb on the immunoSEQ multiplex PCR reads, yielding one entry per CDR3 protein. The sample records some 99,000 distinct CDR3 sequences, around 95% being singletons. CDR3 length: 16 residues. Trimming removed 0 bases from V and 0 bases from J, with 6 bases in between. Per the germline V gene, CDR1 is MNHEY and CDR2 is SVGAGI. Controls were healthy donors (matched for age and sex).

The chain couples TRBV6-5 to TRBJ2-6; D unresolved. Sequenced sample: CD4+ T cells from PBMCs. The TCR sequence derives from a human donor in good health. In DNA form, the CDR3 reads TGTGCCAGCAGTTACTCGTACGTCTCTGGGGCCAACGTCCTGACTTTC. Its translation: CASSYSYVSGANVLTF.